This T cell receptor (beta chain) was identified during a study of OX40 agonist ivuxolimab in advanced cancers. For the study at large: Partial responses were achieved by three patients, of whom one had hepatocellular carcinoma and two had cutaneous melanoma.

With regard to this clone: Its antigen is still unknown.

Produced via immunoSEQ multiplex PCR; TCRdb's table is partial and in-frame only. The table lists tens of thousands of clones, almost 90% of them singletons. This CDR3 is built from 14 residues. The J segment lost 3 bases and the V segment lost 4 bases, leaving 7 bases of the junction unmatched. Looked up from germline, CDR1 is SGHNT and CDR2 is YYREEE (reference sequence). General study points: Certain nonresponding patients likewise had low normalized T-cell clonal expansion.

The V gene is TRBV5-4, the J gene TRBJ2-7, with 7 positions matching TRBD1. The sequence was collected from an adult with an advanced solid tumor such as melanoma, head and neck, liver or kidney cancer. Sequenced here: CD4+ or CD8+ T cells sorted from blood, sampled in a trial of the OX40 agonist ivuxolimab. The CDR3 sequence: CASSPGQISYEQYF. CDR3 bases: TGTGCCAGCAGCCCGGGACAGATAAGCTACGAGCAGTACTTC.